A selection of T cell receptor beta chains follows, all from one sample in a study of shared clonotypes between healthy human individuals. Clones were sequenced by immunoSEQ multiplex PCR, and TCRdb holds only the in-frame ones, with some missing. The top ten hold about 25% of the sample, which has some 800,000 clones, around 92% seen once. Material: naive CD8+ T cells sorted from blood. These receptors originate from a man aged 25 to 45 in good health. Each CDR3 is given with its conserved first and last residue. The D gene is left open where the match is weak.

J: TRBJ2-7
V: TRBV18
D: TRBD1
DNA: TGTGCCAGCTCATCAGGACAGGGGAGGTCCTACGAGCAGTACTTC
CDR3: CASSSGQGRSYEQYF

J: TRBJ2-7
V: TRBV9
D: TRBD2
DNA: TGTGCCAGCAGTCCTCCCTGGTCTAGCGGGAGCCTCTACGAGCAGTACTTC
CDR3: CASSPPWSSGSLYEQYF

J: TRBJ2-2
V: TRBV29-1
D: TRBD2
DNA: TGCAGCGTTTTAGGACTAGCGGGAGGGCCCGCGAACACCGGGGAGCTGTTTTTT
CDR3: CSVLGLAGGPANTGELFF

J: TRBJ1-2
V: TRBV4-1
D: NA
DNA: TGCGCCAGCAGCCAAGATGGAACAGGCGGGTTCTACACCTTC
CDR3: CASSQDGTGGFYTF

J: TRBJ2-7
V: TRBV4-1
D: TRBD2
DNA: TGCGCCAGCAGCCAAGATCGGGCTAGCGGGAGTCTACCGACCTACGAGCAGTACTTC
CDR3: CASSQDRASGSLPTYEQYF

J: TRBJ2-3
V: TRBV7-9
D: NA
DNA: TGTGCCAGCAGCTTACCGGGCACAGATACGCAGTATTTT
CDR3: CASSLPGTDTQYF

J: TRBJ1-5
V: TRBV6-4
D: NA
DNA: TGTGCCAGCAGTGAAGACGGCCTCCAAGGGCCCCAGCATTTT
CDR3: CASSEDGLQGPQHF

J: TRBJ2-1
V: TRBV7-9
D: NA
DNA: TGTGCCAGCAGCTTAGTACTAGGCGACAATGAGCAGTTCTTC
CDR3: CASSLVLGDNEQFF

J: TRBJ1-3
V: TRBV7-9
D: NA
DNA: TGTGCCAGCAGCTTACGTGGAAACACCATATATTTT
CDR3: CASSLRGNTIYF

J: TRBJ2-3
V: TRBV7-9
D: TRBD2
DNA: TGTGCCAGCAGCTCACTAGCGTTGACTAGCACAGATACGCAGTATTTT
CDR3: CASSSLALTSTDTQYF

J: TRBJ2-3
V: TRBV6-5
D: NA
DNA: TGTGCCAGCAGTTACTCGGGTACAGATACGCAGTATTTT
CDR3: CASSYSGTDTQYF